Listed here are 21 T cell receptor beta chains from one sample, sequenced in a study of cytomegalovirus exposure and HLA in healthy donors. Assay used: immunoSEQ multiplex PCR; TCRdb lists only in-frame clones, some missing. This table holds tens of thousands of clones, 84% found once. What was sequenced was PBMCs. These receptors came from a young woman in good health and CMV-seropositive.

CDR3 loop: CASSPLDEQFF. The CDR3 nucleotides are TGCGCCAGCAGTCCCCTCGATGAGCAGTTCTTC. This chain links TRBV23-1 with TRBJ2-1; D gene ambiguous. TRBV23-1 is filed as an ORF, its function uncertain. The length of the CDR3 is 11 residues. The ends were cut back, 4 bases at V and 8 bases at J, with 6 bases in the middle.

The chain is built from TRBV7-3 and TRBJ2-3; 11 nucleotides match TRBD2. Germline trimming cut 5 bases from V and 6 bases from J; bases unmatched to any gene: 16. CDR3 size: 18 residues. Germline assignment: CDR1 SGHTA and CDR2 FQGTGA. The CDR3 nucleotides are TGTGCCAGCAGCCCGTCCGGGGCTAGCGGGGGGTTATCGGATACGCAGTATTTT. Its protein product is CASSPSGASGGLSDTQYF.

The genes are TRBV7-9 and TRBJ1-1, with unresolved D. The CDR3 is 15 amino acids. Germline V gene sequence: CDR1 SEHNR, CDR2 FQNEAQ (reference sequence). Trimming shortened V by 2 bases and J by 5 bases, and 15 bases separated the two germline ends. This CDR3 is CASSLSGEGGTEAFF. The CDR3 DNA reads TGTGCCAGCAGCTTAAGTGGGGAGGGAGGAACTGAAGCTTTCTTT. The full variable domain, its missing parts supplied by reference TRBV7-9 and TRBJ1-1, is DTGVSQNPRHKITKRGQNVTFRCDPISEHNRLYWYRQTLGQGPEFLTYFQNEAQLEKSRLLSDRFSAERPKGSFSTLEIQRTEQGDSAMYLCASSLSGEGGTEAFFGQGTRLTVV.

V and J are TRBV7-2 and TRBJ2-7, with a weak D call TRBD1 (5 bases). CDR1 and CDR2 from the germline V gene are SGHTA and FQGNSA. CDR3 length equals 15 residues. V gave up 5 bases and J gave up 0 bases, with 14 bases separating them. As DNA, the CDR3 is TGTGCCAGCAGCCCCCAGGGCCTGAGCTCCTACGAGCAGTACTTC. It is translated as CASSPQGLSSYEQYF. Looking up the rest from reference TRBV7-2 and TRBJ2-7 gives the full variable domain: GAGVSQSPSNKVTEKGKDVELRCDPISGHTALYWYRQSLGQGLEFLIYFQGNSAPDKSGLPSDRFSAERTGGSVSTLTIQRTQQEDSAVYLCASSPQGLSSYEQYFGPGTRLTVT.

The V and J genes are TRBV11-3 and TRBJ1-1; 10 bases map to TRBD1. Germline V gives CDR1 SGHNT, CDR2 YENEEA. The CDR3 is 16 amino acids. V lost 5 bases, J lost 0 bases, and 6 bases stayed unmatched. CDR3 coding DNA: TGTGCCAGCAGCGCCGGGACAGGGGATATGAACACTGAAGCTTTCTTT. Protein: CASSAGTGDMNTEAFF.

This chain links TRBV4-3 with TRBJ2-1, with TRBD2 as a possible D gene (6 bases). This CDR3 is built from 17 residues. The germline V gene encodes CDR1 LGHNA and CDR2 YSLEER. With 3 bases removed from V and 0 bases from J, the gap between germline ends came to 15 bases. The CDR3 loop reads CASSQVRAGSSYNEQFF. DNA of the CDR3: TGCGCCAGCAGCCAGGTGAGAGCGGGCAGCTCCTACAATGAGCAGTTCTTC.

V and J are TRBV5-6 and TRBJ1-2; 8 bases match TRBD1. J lost 4 bases, V lost 0 bases, and 2 bases had no gene match. The germline CDR1 and CDR2 sequences are SGHDT and YYEEEE. The CDR3 has 14 residues. CDR3 in amino acids: CASSLDRGGYGYTF. CDR3 in DNA: TGTGCCAGCAGCTTGGACAGGGGGGGCTATGGCTACACCTTC.

The chain uses TRBV28 and TRBJ2-1, with 8 positions matching TRBD1. V dropped 2 bases and J dropped 4; count of bases not matched to a gene: 4. There are 15 residues in the CDR3. The V gene's germline CDR1 is MDHEN and CDR2 SYDVKM. CDR3 region: CASSLGQGAYNEQFF. CDR3 sequence (DNA): TGTGCCAGCAGTTTAGGACAGGGAGCGTACAATGAGCAGTTCTTC. Looking up the rest from reference TRBV28 and TRBJ2-1 gives the full variable domain: DVKVTQSSRYLVKRTGEKVFLECVQDMDHENMFWYRQDPGLGLRLIYFSYDVKMKEKGDIPEGYSVSREKKERFSLILESASTNQTSMYLCASSLGQGAYNEQFFGPGTRLTVL.

The chain is built from TRBV30 and TRBJ1-1; D perhaps matches TRBD1 (5 bases). Germline loops: CDR1 GTSNPN, CDR2 SVGIG (reference sequence). This CDR3 region has 14 residues. With 4 bases removed from V and 2 bases from J, the gap between germline ends came to 14 bases. The CDR3 reads CAWTGGVGNTEAFF. The CDR3 DNA reads TGTGCCTGGACCGGGGGGGTGGGAAACACTGAAGCTTTCTTT.

This chain joins TRBV7-2 and TRBJ2-7; 14 bases line up with TRBD2. CDR1 SGHTA and CDR2 FQGNSA come from the germline V gene. V lost 5 bases and J lost 0; bases outside the gene matches: 6. This CDR3 has 17 residues. This CDR3 reads CASSLGTSGGDSYEQYF. The DNA for the CDR3 is TGTGCCAGCAGCCTCGGGACTAGCGGGGGTGACTCCTACGAGCAGTACTTC.

The chain employs TRBV30 and TRBJ1-2, with unresolved D. Germline V gives CDR1 GTSNPN, CDR2 SVGIG (reference sequence). The CDR3 has 13 amino acids. Trimming took 2 bases from V and 5 from J, leaving 12 bases between them. This chain's CDR3 is CAWSPGIMYGYTF. The DNA for the CDR3 is TGTGCCTGGAGTCCCGGGATAATGTATGGCTACACCTTC. Based on the CDR3 plus reference TRBV30 and TRBJ1-2, the full variable domain is SQTIHQWPATLVQPVGSPLSLECTVEGTSNPNLYWYRQAAGRGLQLLFYSVGIGQISSEVPQNLSASRPQDRQFILSSKKLLLSDSGFYLCAWSPGIMYGYTFGSGTRLTVV.

A few counts support this clone. The rearrangement uses TRBV27 and TRBJ2-7, with 7 nucleotides matching TRBD1. The J segment lost 0 bases and the V segment lost 8 bases, leaving 1 base of the junction unmatched. CDR3 length: 12 amino acids. From germline, CDR1 is MNHEY and CDR2 SMNVEV (reference sequence). The CDR3 sequence: CASRDSSYEQYF. CDR3 DNA sequence: TGTGCCAGCCGGGACAGCTCCTACGAGCAGTACTTC.

The chain recombines TRBV4-2 with TRBJ2-3, with 12 bases matching TRBD2. After removal of 2 bases from V and 0 bases from J, the junction contained 9 bases not matched to a gene. This CDR3 is 19 amino acids long. Germline V gives CDR1 LGHNA, CDR2 YNFKEQ. Here the CDR3 reads CASSQLTSGGLRSTDTQYF. The CDR3 DNA follows: TGTGCCAGCAGCCAACTAACTAGCGGGGGGCTCCGTAGCACAGATACGCAGTATTTT.

The V gene is TRBV27, the J gene TRBJ1-6, with no clear D. V gave up 6 bases and J gave up 2 bases, with 11 bases separating them. Germline V CDR1 and CDR2: MNHEY, SMNVEV (reference sequence). The CDR3 is 15 residues long. For the CDR3, the DNA is TGTGCCAGCAGACCGCTTAGAGCCTATAATTCACCCCTCCACTTT. It codes for CASRPLRAYNSPLHF.

This clone showed up just once. The chain has TRBV5-1 and TRBJ2-5; 10 bases align to TRBD1. CDR1 SGHRS and CDR2 YFSETQ come from the germline V gene. The CDR3 sequence is 16 residues long. V lost 3 bases, J lost 3 bases, and 8 bases stayed unmatched. The CDR3 region has the DNA TGCGCCAGCAGCTGGGTGGGACAGGGGTCGAAAGAGACCCAGTACTTC. Translation: CASSWVGQGSKETQYF.

The chain employs TRBV6-7 and TRBJ2-7; 7 positions agree with TRBD1. Being an ORF, TRBV6-7 has a function that is uncertain. The CDR3 length is 17 residues. Germline trimming cut 6 bases from V and 2 bases from J; bases unmatched to any gene: 16. CDR3 amino acids: CASSPRLGQASPYEQYF. CDR3 in DNA: TGTGCCAGCAGCCCTCGATTAGGACAGGCATCTCCCTACGAGCAGTACTTC.

The chain links TRBV5-4 to TRBJ2-5; TRBD1 matches 12 bases. This CDR3 contains 14 residues. The trim removed 3 bases at V and 5 bases at J, leaving 2 bases unmatched. Germline V CDR1 and CDR2: SGHNT, YYREEE (reference sequence). CDR3 loop: CASSWDRGPETQYF. The CDR3 bases are TGTGCCAGCAGCTGGGACAGGGGGCCGGAGACCCAGTACTTC.

The chain carries TRBV7-2 and TRBJ1-2, with D perhaps TRBD1 (5 bases). V was pared by 2 bases and J by 5 bases, with 6 bases between. This CDR3 region has 12 residues. Germline values: CDR1 SGHTA, CDR2 FQGNSA. Here the CDR3 DNA reads TGTGCCAGCAGCTTACAGGGATATGGCTACACCTTC. Its translation is CASSLQGYGYTF.

The V and J genes are TRBV11-2 and TRBJ2-2, with a possible D match to TRBD2 (5 bases). Germline lookup yields CDR1 SGHAT and CDR2 FQNNGV. This CDR3 has 17 amino acids. The V end lost 4 bases, the J end lost 4 bases, and 19 bases lay between the germline ends. Here the CDR3 reads CASSSRGGLTTTGELFF. In nucleotides, the CDR3 is TGTGCCAGCAGCTCCCGTGGAGGCCTAACGACCACCGGGGAGCTGTTTTTT.

The V and J genes are TRBV19 and TRBJ1-5; TRBD1 matches at 7 bases. This CDR3 has 15 amino acids. The V segment lost 4 bases and the J segment 2 bases; nucleotides outside the gene matches: 5. CDR1 and CDR2 from the germline V gene are LNHDA and SQIVND (reference sequence). The CDR3 DNA sequence: TGTGCCAGTAGTACCAACAGGGGAGGCAATCAGCCCCAGCATTTT. This gives the protein CASSTNRGGNQPQHF.

CDR3 in DNA: TGTGCCTGGAGTCTTCAGGTGAACACTGAAGCTTTCTTT. Its protein product is CAWSLQVNTEAFF. V and J are TRBV30 and TRBJ1-1; D not certain. Per germline, CDR1 GTSNPN and CDR2 SVGIG (reference sequence). This CDR3 has 13 residues. Trimming removed 2 bases from V and 0 bases from J, with 7 bases in between.